This TCR beta chain was recorded in a study of OX40 agonist ivuxolimab in advanced cancers. At the level of the whole study: Ivuxolimab, which targeted the costimulatory receptor OX40 (CD134), was an agonistic, fully human IgG2 monoclonal antibody. Intravenous ivuxolimab was administered to patients every 2 weeks at six dose levels: 0.01, 0.1, 0.3, 1.5, 3 and 10 mg/kg. Among the 50 to 55 dose-escalation patients, approximately 20 had hepatocellular carcinoma, approximately 15 melanoma, 9 renal cell carcinoma and 9 head and neck cancer. Patients were allowed to have had prior anti-PD-1, anti-PD-L1 or anti-CTLA-4 therapy, and around 43% of the dose-escalation patients had been treated with checkpoint inhibitors. Partial responses were achieved by three dose-escalation patients, of whom one had hepatocellular carcinoma and two had cutaneous melanoma. The point of sequencing TCRbeta in the periphery was to test whether ivuxolimab changed TCR sequence diversity and drove clonal T-cell expansion. The monotherapy dose-escalation portion (N ≈ 50 patients) of the phase I ivuxolimab trial is reported in the paper. A male proportion of 82.7% and a mean age of roughly 55 years, ranging from roughly 23 to 80, were recorded for the dose-escalation cohort. Paper-wide results and their limitations: Antigen specificity was not determined for the clonally expanded peripheral T cells. In partial responders in the 0.1-3.0 mg/kg groups, normalized peripheral clonal expansion was found to be among the lowest, especially among CD8+ T cells. Clonal expansion of both CD4+ and CD8+ blood T cells was observed from baseline to week 6 at doses 0.1 to 3.0 mg/kg. After ivuxolimab, more expanded clones were found on average in CD8+ T cells than in CD4+ T cells. Low levels of normalized T-cell clonal expansion were also seen in some patients who did not respond.

Patients with a history of autoimmune disease or receiving systemic immunosuppression were excluded from the trial. Peripheral blood for TCR sequencing was collected from all dose cohorts at baseline, on cycle 4 day 1, and on cycle 7 day 1. The samples were taken from a phase I, first-in-human, multicenter, open-label dose-escalation trial of ivuxolimab. The trial enrolled adults with locally advanced or metastatic head and neck squamous cell, hepatocellular, melanoma or renal cell carcinoma. Before TCR sequencing, CD4+ and CD8+ T cells were separately sorted from peripheral blood. This clone occurred a few times. Its antigen target is currently unknown. No per-base quality is available; no much larger clone lies one base away. For sequencing of the TCRbeta CDR3 region, genomic DNA was extracted from the sorted cells. TCRbeta CDR3 regions were sequenced using the immunoSEQ Assay. This is the immuneACCESS table as TCRdb keeps it, with only in-frame sequences that have V and J called. A part of the clones is gone; compared with another copy, unresolved V genes explain less than half, and the rest is unexplained. Recorded for this sample are 70,000 to 75,000 clones; approximately 90% of them occurred a single time. The top ten clonotypes cover about 0.45% of the sample.

The specimen comprised CD4+ or CD8+ T cells sorted from blood, sampled in a trial of the OX40 agonist ivuxolimab. The receptor was derived from an adult with an advanced solid tumor such as melanoma, head and neck, liver or kidney cancer.

The base sequence is TGCGCCAGCAGTGCCTTTGATAGCAATCAGCCCCAGCATTTT. Its protein product is CASSAFDSNQPQHF. The rearrangement joined TRBV10-2 to TRBJ1-5; no D segment can be confidently identified. Looking up the germline V gene yields CDR1 WSHSY and CDR2 SAAADI. V is cut by 4 bases and J by 0 bases, and the space between the germline ends is 7 bases. The CDR3 holds 14 amino acids from the cysteine to the phenylalanine. Just CDR3 DNA is preserved here, 42 bases in frame from base 1.